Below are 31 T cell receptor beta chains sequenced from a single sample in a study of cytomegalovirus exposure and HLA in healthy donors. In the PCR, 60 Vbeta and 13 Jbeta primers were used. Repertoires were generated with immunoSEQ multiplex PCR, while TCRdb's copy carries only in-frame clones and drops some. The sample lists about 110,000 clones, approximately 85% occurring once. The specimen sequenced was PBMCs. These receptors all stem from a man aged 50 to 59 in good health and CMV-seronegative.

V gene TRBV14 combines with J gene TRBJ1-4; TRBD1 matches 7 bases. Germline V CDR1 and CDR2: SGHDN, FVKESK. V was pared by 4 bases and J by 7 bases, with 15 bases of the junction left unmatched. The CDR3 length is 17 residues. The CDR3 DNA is TGTGCCAGCAGCCCTCCTGTATACAGGGGTAAAGGTGAAAAACTGTTTTTT. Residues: CASSPPVYRGKGEKLFF.

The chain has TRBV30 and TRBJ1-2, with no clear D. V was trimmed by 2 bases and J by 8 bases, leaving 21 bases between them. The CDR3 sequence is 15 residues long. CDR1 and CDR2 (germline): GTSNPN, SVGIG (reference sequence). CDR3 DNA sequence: TGTGCCTGGAGTTCGACATACCCCGGGATGAGCGGCTACACCTTC. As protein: CAWSSTYPGMSGYTF. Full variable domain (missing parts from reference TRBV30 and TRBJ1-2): SQTIHQWPATLVQPVGSPLSLECTVEGTSNPNLYWYRQAAGRGLQLLFYSVGIGQISSEVPQNLSASRPQDRQFILSSKKLLLSDSGFYLCAWSSTYPGMSGYTFGSGTRLTVV.

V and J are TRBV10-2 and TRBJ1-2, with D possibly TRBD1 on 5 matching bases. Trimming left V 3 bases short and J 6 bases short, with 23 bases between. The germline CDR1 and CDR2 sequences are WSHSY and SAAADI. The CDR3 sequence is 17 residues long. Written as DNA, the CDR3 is TGCGCCAGCAGTGACCGATCCGTTGGGGCGGTAACTAATGGCTACACCTTC. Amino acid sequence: CASSDRSVGAVTNGYTF.

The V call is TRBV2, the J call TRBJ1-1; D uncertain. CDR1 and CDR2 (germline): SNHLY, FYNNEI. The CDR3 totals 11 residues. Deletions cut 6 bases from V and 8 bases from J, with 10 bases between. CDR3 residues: CASSGEGEAFF. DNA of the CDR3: TGTGCCAGCAGCGGTGAGGGCGAAGCTTTCTTT. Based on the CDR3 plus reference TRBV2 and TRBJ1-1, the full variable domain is EPEVTQTPSHQVTQMGQEVILRCVPISNHLYFYWYRQILGQKVEFLVSFYNNEISEKSEIFDDQFSVERPDGSNFTLKIRSTKLEDSAMYFCASSGEGEAFFGQGTRLTVV.

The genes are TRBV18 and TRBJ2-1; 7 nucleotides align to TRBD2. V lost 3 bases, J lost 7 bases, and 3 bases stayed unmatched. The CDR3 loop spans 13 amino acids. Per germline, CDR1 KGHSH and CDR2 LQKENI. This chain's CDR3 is CASSPGLENEQFF. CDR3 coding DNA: TGTGCCAGCTCACCTGGACTAGAGAATGAGCAGTTCTTC.

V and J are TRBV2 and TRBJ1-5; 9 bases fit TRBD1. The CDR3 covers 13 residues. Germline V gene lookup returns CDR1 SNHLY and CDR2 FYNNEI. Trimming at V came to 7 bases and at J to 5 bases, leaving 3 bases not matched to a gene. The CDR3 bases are TGTGCCAGCAACAGGGGGCGTGATCAGCCCCAGCATTTT. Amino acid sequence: CASNRGRDQPQHF.

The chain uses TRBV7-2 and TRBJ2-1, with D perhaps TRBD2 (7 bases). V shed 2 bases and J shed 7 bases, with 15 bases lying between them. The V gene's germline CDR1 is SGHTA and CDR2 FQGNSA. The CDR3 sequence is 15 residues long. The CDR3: CASSLMWGRENEQFF. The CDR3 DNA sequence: TGTGCCAGCAGCTTAATGTGGGGGCGGGAGAATGAGCAGTTCTTC.

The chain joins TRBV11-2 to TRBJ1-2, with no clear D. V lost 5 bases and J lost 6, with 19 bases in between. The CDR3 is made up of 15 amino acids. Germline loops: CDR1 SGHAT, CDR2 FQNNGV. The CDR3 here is CASSPLSLRLHGYTF. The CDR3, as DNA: TGTGCCAGCAGCCCCCTGAGTTTGCGCCTGCATGGCTACACCTTC.

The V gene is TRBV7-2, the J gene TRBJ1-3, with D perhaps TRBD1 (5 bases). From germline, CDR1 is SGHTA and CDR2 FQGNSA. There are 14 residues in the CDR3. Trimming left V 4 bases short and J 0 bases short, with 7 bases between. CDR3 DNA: TGTGCCAGCAGCTCGACAGTCTCTGGAAACACCATATATTTT. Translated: CASSSTVSGNTIYF.

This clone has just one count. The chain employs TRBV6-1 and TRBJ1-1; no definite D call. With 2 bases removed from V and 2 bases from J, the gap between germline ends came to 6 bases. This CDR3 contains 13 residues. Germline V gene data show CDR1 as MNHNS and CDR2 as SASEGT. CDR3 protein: CASSETYNTEAFF. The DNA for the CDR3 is TGTGCCAGCAGTGAAACCTATAACACTGAAGCTTTCTTT.

DNA for the CDR3: TGTGCCAGTAGTGAGGGACAGGGGTCCTACAATGAGCAGTTCTTC. Its protein is CASSEGQGSYNEQFF. The chain recombines TRBV19 with TRBJ2-1; TRBD1 matches at 10 bases. After removal of 5 bases from V and 1 base from J, the junction contained 2 bases not matched to a gene. The germline V gene encodes CDR1 LNHDA and CDR2 SQIVND (reference sequence). This CDR3 contains 15 residues.

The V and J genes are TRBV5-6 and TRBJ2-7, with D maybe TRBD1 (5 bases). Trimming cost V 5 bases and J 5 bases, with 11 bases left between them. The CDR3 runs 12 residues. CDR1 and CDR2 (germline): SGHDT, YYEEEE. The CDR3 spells CASSRTGNEQYV. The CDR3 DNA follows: TGTGCCAGCAGTCGTACAGGTAACGAGCAGTACGTC.

In DNA, the CDR3 is TGTGCCAGCAGCTTAGGCGGGCGGGGAGAGACCCAGTACTTC. This codes for CASSLGGRGETQYF. The chain uses TRBV7-6 and TRBJ2-5; a possible D gene is TRBD2 (6 bases). This CDR3 is 14 amino acids long. In germline, CDR1 is SGHVS, CDR2 FNYEAQ. Trimming shortened V by 1 base and J by 4 bases, and 10 bases separated the two germline ends. The full variable domain, rest sourced from reference TRBV7-6 and TRBJ2-5, is GAGVSQSPRYKVTKRGQDVALRCDPISGHVSLYWYRQALGQGPEFLTYFNYEAQQDKSGLPNDRFSAERPEGSISTLTIQRTEQRDSAMYRCASSLGGRGETQYFGPGTRLLVL.

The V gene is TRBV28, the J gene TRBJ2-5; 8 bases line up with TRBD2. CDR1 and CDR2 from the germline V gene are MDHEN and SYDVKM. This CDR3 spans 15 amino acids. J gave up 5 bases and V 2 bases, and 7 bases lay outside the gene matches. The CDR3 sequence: CASSLNRGGLETQYF. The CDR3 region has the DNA TGTGCCAGCAGTTTAAATCGGGGGGGCCTGGAGACCCAGTACTTC.

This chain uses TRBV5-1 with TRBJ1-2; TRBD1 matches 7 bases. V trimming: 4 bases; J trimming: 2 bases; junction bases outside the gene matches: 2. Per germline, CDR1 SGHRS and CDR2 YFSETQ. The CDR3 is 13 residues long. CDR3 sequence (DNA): TGCGCCAGCAGCGTGGACAGGAACTATGGCTACACCTTC. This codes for CASSVDRNYGYTF. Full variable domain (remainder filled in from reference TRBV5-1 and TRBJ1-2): KAGVTQTPRYLIKTRGQQVTLSCSPISGHRSVSWYQQTPGQGLQFLFEYFSETQRNKGNFPGRFSGRQFSNSRSEMNVSTLELGDSALYLCASSVDRNYGYTFGSGTRLTVV.

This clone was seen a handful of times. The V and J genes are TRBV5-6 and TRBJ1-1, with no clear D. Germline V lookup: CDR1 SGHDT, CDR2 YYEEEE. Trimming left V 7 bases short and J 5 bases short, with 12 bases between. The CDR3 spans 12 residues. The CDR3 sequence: CASSRRGTEAFF. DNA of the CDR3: TGTGCCAGCTCCCGACGAGGAACTGAAGCTTTCTTT. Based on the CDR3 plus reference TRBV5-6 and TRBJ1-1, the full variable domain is DAGVTQSPTHLIKTRGQQVTLRCSPKSGHDTVSWYQQALGQGPQFIFQYYEEEERQRGNFPDRFSGHQFPNYSSELNVNALLLGDSALYLCASSRRGTEAFFGQGTRLTVV.

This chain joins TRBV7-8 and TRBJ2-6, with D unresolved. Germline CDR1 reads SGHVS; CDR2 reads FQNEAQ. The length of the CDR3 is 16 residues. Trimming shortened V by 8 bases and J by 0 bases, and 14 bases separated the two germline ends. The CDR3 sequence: CASSSEARSGANVLTF. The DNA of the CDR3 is TGTGCCAGCTCCTCCGAGGCCCGCTCTGGGGCCAACGTCCTGACTTTC.

The chain's CDR3 is CASTRDRSQETQYF. CDR3 nucleotide sequence: TGTGCCAGCACCCGGGACAGAAGCCAAGAGACCCAGTACTTC. The chain links TRBV2 to TRBJ2-5; 7 bases fit TRBD1. This CDR3 comprises 14 residues. Trimming removed 7 bases from V and 1 base from J; junction bases left unmatched: 6. Germline loops: CDR1 SNHLY, CDR2 FYNNEI.

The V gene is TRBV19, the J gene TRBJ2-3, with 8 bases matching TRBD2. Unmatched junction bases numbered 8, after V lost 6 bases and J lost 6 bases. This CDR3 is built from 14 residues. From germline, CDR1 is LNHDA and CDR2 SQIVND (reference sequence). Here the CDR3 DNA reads TGTGCCAGTAGCGGGGGGGTCACAAGTGATACGCAGTATTTT. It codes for CASSGGVTSDTQYF. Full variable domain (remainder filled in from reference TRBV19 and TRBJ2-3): DGGITQSPKYLFRKEGQNVTLSCEQNLNHDAMYWYRQDPGQGLRLIYYSQIVNDFQKGDIAEGYSVSREKKESFPLTVTSAQKNPTAFYLCASSGGVTSDTQYFGPGTRLTVL.

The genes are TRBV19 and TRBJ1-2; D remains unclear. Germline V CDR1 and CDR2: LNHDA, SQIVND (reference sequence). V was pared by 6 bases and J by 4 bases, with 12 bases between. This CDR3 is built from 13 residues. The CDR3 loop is CASRRADVYGYTF. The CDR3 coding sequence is TGTGCCAGTAGGAGGGCCGATGTCTATGGCTACACCTTC.

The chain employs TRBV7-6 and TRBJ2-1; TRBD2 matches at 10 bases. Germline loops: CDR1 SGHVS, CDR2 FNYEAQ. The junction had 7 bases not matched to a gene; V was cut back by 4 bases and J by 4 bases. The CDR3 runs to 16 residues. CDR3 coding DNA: TGTGCCAGCAGCTCCCTAGCGGGGGACTCGTACAATGAGCAGTTCTTC. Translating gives CASSSLAGDSYNEQFF.

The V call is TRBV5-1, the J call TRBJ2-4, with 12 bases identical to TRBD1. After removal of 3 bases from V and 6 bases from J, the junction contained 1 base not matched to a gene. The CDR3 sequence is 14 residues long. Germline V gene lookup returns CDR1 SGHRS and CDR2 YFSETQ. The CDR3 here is CASSSGQGANIQYF. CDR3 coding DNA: TGCGCCAGCAGCTCGGGACAGGGGGCAAACATTCAGTACTTC.

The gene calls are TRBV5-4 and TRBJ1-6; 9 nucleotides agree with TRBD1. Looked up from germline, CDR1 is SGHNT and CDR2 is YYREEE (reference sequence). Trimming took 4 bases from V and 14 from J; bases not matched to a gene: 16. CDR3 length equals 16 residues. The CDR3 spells CASSATGTGSSPTLHF. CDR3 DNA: TGTGCCAGCAGCGCCACAGGGACAGGGTCATCCCCCACCCTCCACTTT.

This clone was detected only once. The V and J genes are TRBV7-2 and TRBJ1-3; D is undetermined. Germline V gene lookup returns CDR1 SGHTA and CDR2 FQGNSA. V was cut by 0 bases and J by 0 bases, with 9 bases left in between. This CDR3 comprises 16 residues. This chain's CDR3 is CASSLARVASGNTIYF. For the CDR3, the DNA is TGTGCCAGCAGCTTAGCGCGCGTAGCCTCTGGAAACACCATATATTTT.

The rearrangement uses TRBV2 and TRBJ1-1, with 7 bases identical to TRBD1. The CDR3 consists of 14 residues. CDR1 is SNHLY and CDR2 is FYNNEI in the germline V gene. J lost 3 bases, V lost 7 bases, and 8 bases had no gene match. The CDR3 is CASNSGQPYTEAFF. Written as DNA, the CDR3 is TGTGCCAGCAATTCGGGACAGCCTTACACTGAAGCTTTCTTT.

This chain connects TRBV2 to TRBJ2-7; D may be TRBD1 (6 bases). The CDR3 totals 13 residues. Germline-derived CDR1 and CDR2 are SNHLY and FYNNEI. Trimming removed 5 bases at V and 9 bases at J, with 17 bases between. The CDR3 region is CASSTNLGGGQYV. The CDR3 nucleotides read TGTGCCAGCAGTACAAACTTAGGGGGTGGGCAGTACGTC.

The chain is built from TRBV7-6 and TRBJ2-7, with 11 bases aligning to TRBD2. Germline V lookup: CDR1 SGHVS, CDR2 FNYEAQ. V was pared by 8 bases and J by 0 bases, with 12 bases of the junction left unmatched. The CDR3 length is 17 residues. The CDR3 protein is CASGRWLAGGSSYEQYF. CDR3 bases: TGTGCCAGCGGGCGGTGGCTAGCGGGGGGAAGCTCCTACGAGCAGTACTTC.

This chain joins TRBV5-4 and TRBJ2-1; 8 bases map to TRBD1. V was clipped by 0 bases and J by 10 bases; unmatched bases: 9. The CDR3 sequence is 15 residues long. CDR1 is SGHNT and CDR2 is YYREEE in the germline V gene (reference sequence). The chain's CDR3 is CASSLVAAGGEEQFF. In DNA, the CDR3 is TGTGCCAGCAGCTTGGTTGCTGCAGGGGGCGAAGAGCAGTTCTTC.

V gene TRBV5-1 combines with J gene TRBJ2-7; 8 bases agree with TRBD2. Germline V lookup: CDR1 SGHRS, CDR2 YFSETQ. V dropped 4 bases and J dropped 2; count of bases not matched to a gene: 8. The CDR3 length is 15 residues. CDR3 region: CASSLASGPTYEQYF. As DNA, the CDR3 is TGCGCCAGCAGCCTCGCTAGCGGGCCCACCTACGAGCAGTACTTC. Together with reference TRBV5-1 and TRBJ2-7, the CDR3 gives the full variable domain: KAGVTQTPRYLIKTRGQQVTLSCSPISGHRSVSWYQQTPGQGLQFLFEYFSETQRNKGNFPGRFSGRQFSNSRSEMNVSTLELGDSALYLCASSLASGPTYEQYFGPGTRLTVT.

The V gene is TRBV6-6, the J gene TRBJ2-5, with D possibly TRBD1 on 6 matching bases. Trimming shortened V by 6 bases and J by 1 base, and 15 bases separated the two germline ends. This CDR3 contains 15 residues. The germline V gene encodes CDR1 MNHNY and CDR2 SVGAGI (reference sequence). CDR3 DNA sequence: TGTGCCAGCAGCCATTCCAGACAGGCCCAAGAGACCCAGTACTTC. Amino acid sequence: CASSHSRQAQETQYF.

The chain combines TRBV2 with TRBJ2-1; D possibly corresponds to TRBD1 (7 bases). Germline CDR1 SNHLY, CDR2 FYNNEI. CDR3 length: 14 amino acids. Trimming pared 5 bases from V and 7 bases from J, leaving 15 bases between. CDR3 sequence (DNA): TGTGCCAGCAGTACACGGACAGGAGGGAATGAGCAGTTCTTC. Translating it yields CASSTRTGGNEQFF.